A selection of T cell receptor beta chains follows, all from one sample in a study of CD8+CD57+ T cells in acquired aplastic anemia. Via MiXCR, TCRdb re-called the reads, giving one row per CDR3 protein. The sample contains some 150,000 distinct CDR3 sequences, around 41% of which appear only once. The sequenced sample was sorted CD4+, CD8+, or CD8+CD57+ T cells (not recorded which) from PBMCs. The receptors shown here come from a human donor in good health, serving as a control. Both conserved end residues are part of each CDR3. The D gene is left open where the match is weak. Expanded clones get a size class; other rows say once, few or many, or leave the size out.

abundance: many
j_gene: TRBJ1-5
v_gene: TRBV20-1
d_gene: NA
CDR3nt: TGCAGTGCTATCCCCAGATATAGCAATCAGCCCCAGCATTTT
CDR3aa: CSAIPRYSNQPQHF

abundance: many
j_gene: TRBJ1-4
v_gene: TRBV7-8
d_gene: TRBD1
CDR3nt: TGTGCCAGCAGCTCACGGACAGGGGAAAGAGAAAAACTGTTTTTT
CDR3aa: CASSSRTGEREKLFF

abundance: NA
j_gene: TRBJ1-5
v_gene: TRBV11-2
d_gene: NA
CDR3nt: TGTGCCAGCAGCTTCCGCGTGAACAGGGATAGCAATCAGCCCCAGCATTTT
CDR3aa: CASSFRVNRDSNQPQHF

abundance: many
j_gene: TRBJ2-5
v_gene: TRBV15
d_gene: TRBD2
CDR3nt: TGTGCCACCAGCAGAGTCCGCGGGAGGGACCCAGAGACCCAGTACTTC
CDR3aa: CATSRVRGRDPETQYF

abundance: NA
j_gene: TRBJ2-7
v_gene: TRBV24-1
d_gene: TRBD2
CDR3nt: TGTGCCACCAGCCCGGGACTAGGGCGTCGCGAGCAGTACTTC
CDR3aa: CATSPGLGRREQYF

abundance: NA
j_gene: TRBJ1-1
v_gene: TRBV9
d_gene: NA
CDR3nt: TGTGCCAGCAGCGTGGACGGGTACACTGAAGCTTTCTTT
CDR3aa: CASSVDGYTEAFF

abundance: many
j_gene: TRBJ2-7
v_gene: TRBV18
d_gene: NA
CDR3nt: TGTGCCAGCTCACCACGGTCCTACGAGCAGTACTTC
CDR3aa: CASSPRSYEQYF

abundance: NA
j_gene: TRBJ2-3
v_gene: TRBV20-1
d_gene: NA
CDR3nt: TGCAGTGCTAGAGATCCTCCAGATACGCAGTATTTT
CDR3aa: CSARDPPDTQYF

abundance: NA
j_gene: TRBJ2-7
v_gene: TRBV2
d_gene: NA
CDR3nt: TGTGCCAGCAGTACGGCAGTATACGAGCAGTACTTC
CDR3aa: CASSTAVYEQYF

abundance: few
j_gene: TRBJ2-2
v_gene: TRBV27
d_gene: NA
CDR3nt: TGTGCCAGCAGTTTCCCTTCCGCGGGATACGGGGAGCTGTTTTTT
CDR3aa: CASSFPSAGYGELFF

abundance: many
j_gene: TRBJ2-7
v_gene: TRBV11-2
d_gene: TRBD2
CDR3nt: TGTGCCAGCAGCTCTAGGACTAGCGGGAGGCCCTACGAGCAGTACTTC
CDR3aa: CASSSRTSGRPYEQYF

abundance: NA
j_gene: TRBJ2-2
v_gene: TRBV15
d_gene: NA
CDR3nt: TGTGCCACCAAGCCAGTGAACACCGGGGAGCTGTTTTTT
CDR3aa: CATKPVNTGELFF

abundance: NA
j_gene: TRBJ2-5
v_gene: TRBV15
d_gene: NA
CDR3nt: TGTGCCACCAGCAGAGGACTCGTCCAAGAGACCCAGTACTTC
CDR3aa: CATSRGLVQETQYF

abundance: few
j_gene: TRBJ2-4
v_gene: TRBV19
d_gene: TRBD1
CDR3nt: TGTGCCAGTAGTATACACCGGGACAGACAAAACATTCAGTACTTC
CDR3aa: CASSIHRDRQNIQYF

abundance: many
j_gene: TRBJ2-2
v_gene: TRBV12-3/TRBV12-4
d_gene: TRBD1
CDR3nt: TGTGCCAGCAGGTCAGGAGACAGGGGGCACACCGGGGAGCTGTTTTTT
CDR3aa: CASRSGDRGHTGELFF

abundance: NA
j_gene: TRBJ1-2
v_gene: TRBV7-9
d_gene: NA
CDR3nt: TGTGCCAGCACCCACGGGGACTATGGCTACACCTTC
CDR3aa: CASTHGDYGYTF

abundance: few
j_gene: TRBJ2-5
v_gene: TRBV18
d_gene: NA
CDR3nt: TGTGCCAGCTCACCGGGACATCAGGCGCTGTACTTC
CDR3aa: CASSPGHQALYF

abundance: NA
j_gene: TRBJ1-2
v_gene: TRBV14
d_gene: TRBD1
CDR3nt: TGTGCCAGCAGCCAGGTCGTTCGACAGGGTGCCTATGGCTACACCTTC
CDR3aa: CASSQVVRQGAYGYTF

abundance: few
j_gene: TRBJ2-1
v_gene: TRBV15
d_gene: NA
CDR3nt: TGTGCCACCAGCAGAGTATCCGGTAACAATGAGCAGTTCTTC
CDR3aa: CATSRVSGNNEQFF

abundance: NA
j_gene: TRBJ1-2
v_gene: TRBV10-1
d_gene: NA
CDR3nt: TGCGCCAGCTTACGGGCCCCTCCTAACTATGGCTACACCTTC
CDR3aa: CASLRAPPNYGYTF

abundance: few
j_gene: TRBJ1-2
v_gene: TRBV19
d_gene: NA
CDR3nt: TGTGCCAGCAGCTCGTTGGACGGGGCAGGGGGCTACACCTTC
CDR3aa: CASSSLDGAGGYTF

abundance: NA
j_gene: TRBJ1-6
v_gene: TRBV5-1
d_gene: NA
CDR3nt: TGTGCCAGCAGCTTGACGCAAGGACCGAGTTCACCCCTCCACTTT
CDR3aa: CASSLTQGPSSPLHF

abundance: few
j_gene: TRBJ1-2
v_gene: TRBV10-3
d_gene: NA
CDR3nt: TGTGCCATCGCCCTGGGGTCCGGCTACACCTTC
CDR3aa: CAIALGSGYTF

abundance: NA
j_gene: TRBJ2-5
v_gene: TRBV7-2
d_gene: NA
CDR3nt: TGTGCCAGCAGCCCGGGGGTCCGAGAGACCCAGTACTTC
CDR3aa: CASSPGVRETQYF

abundance: many
j_gene: TRBJ2-7
v_gene: TRBV19
d_gene: TRBD1
CDR3nt: TGTGCCAGTAGGCGACAGGGAGCCTCCTACGAGCAGTACTTC
CDR3aa: CASRRQGASYEQYF

abundance: NA
j_gene: TRBJ2-7
v_gene: TRBV7-6
d_gene: TRBD2
CDR3nt: TGTGCCGGCAGCGCAGGACTAGGGCGCGAGCAGTACTTC
CDR3aa: CAGSAGLGREQYF

abundance: NA
j_gene: TRBJ1-6
v_gene: TRBV2
d_gene: NA
CDR3nt: TGTGCCAGCATCAGGGAAGTGGATTCACCCCTCCACTTT
CDR3aa: CASIREVDSPLHF

abundance: many
j_gene: TRBJ1-6
v_gene: TRBV19
d_gene: TRBD1
CDR3nt: TGTGCCAGTCGTACCGGACAGGACTATAATTCACCCCTCCACTTT
CDR3aa: CASRTGQDYNSPLHF

abundance: NA
j_gene: TRBJ1-5
v_gene: TRBV10-3
d_gene: TRBD1
CDR3nt: TGTGCCATCAGTGGGACAGGGGGTAGCGGTCAGCCCCAGCATTTT
CDR3aa: CAISGTGGSGQPQHF

abundance: many
j_gene: TRBJ1-1
v_gene: TRBV5-1
d_gene: NA
CDR3nt: TGTGCCAGCAGTTTTTCAGAGAACACTGAAGCTTTCTTT
CDR3aa: CASSFSENTEAFF

abundance: once
j_gene: TRBJ1-6
v_gene: TRBV6-1
d_gene: NA
CDR3nt: TGTGCCAGCAGTGAAGGACCGACTAATTCACCCCTCCACTTT
CDR3aa: CASSEGPTNSPLHF